One sample yielded the 30 T cell receptor beta chains listed below, sequenced in a study of T cell responses to AZD1222 COVID-19 vaccine. The assay was immunoSEQ multiplex PCR, and TCRdb's table has in-frame clones only and misses some. The table has some 170,000 clones, 85% to 90% seen once. Sequences were derived from peripheral blood, sampled 28 days after the second dose of the MenACWY control vaccine. These receptors originate from an adult who received the MenACWY meningococcal vaccine as a control.

The rearrangement joins TRBV5-4 to TRBJ1-1; D is unresolved. Germline CDR1 is SGHNT and CDR2 is YYREEE (reference sequence). V was cut by 4 bases and J by 2 bases, with 15 bases left in between. CDR3 length: 15 amino acids. The CDR3 nucleotides read TGTGCCAGCAGCGACTTTCGAACCGGCAACACTGAAGCTTTCTTT. As protein: CASSDFRTGNTEAFF.

J is TRBJ2-3 and V is TRBV27, with 11 bases that match TRBD2. Germline V gene sequence: CDR1 MNHEY, CDR2 SMNVEV (reference sequence). Trimming cost V 8 bases and J 2 bases; bases outside gene matches: 9. This CDR3 comprises 16 residues. The CDR3 protein is CASGLGLAEVTDTQYF. As DNA, the CDR3 is TGTGCCAGCGGATTGGGACTAGCGGAAGTCACAGATACGCAGTATTTT.

This chain connects TRBV25-1 to TRBJ2-3; 12 bases fit TRBD2. Germline trimming cut 6 bases from V and 1 base from J; bases unmatched to any gene: 5. The germline gives CDR1 MGHDK, CDR2 SYGVNS. There are 16 residues in the CDR3. The CDR3: CASREGLAGRTDTQYF. CDR3 nucleotides: TGTGCCAGCAGAGAAGGACTAGCGGGACGCACAGATACGCAGTATTTT.

The chain employs TRBV27 and TRBJ2-7; TRBD1 matches at 8 bases. This CDR3 is built from 15 residues. Germline CDR1 and CDR2: MNHEY and SMNVEV (reference sequence). The V gene end was trimmed by 4 bases and the J gene end by 1 base; junction bases not matched to a gene: 6. CDR3: CASSWGTGISYEQYF. DNA for the CDR3: TGTGCCAGCAGTTGGGGGACAGGTATTTCCTACGAGCAGTACTTC.

The chain carries TRBV28 and TRBJ1-2; TRBD1 agrees at 12 bases. V shed 7 bases and J 5 bases; nucleotides not matched to a gene: 17. CDR1 and CDR2 (germline): MDHEN, SYDVKM. The CDR3 is made up of 18 amino acids. The CDR3 spells CASTLQPGQGARWYGYTF. In DNA, the CDR3 is TGTGCCAGCACCTTACAACCGGGACAGGGGGCGCGATGGTATGGCTACACCTTC.

A note on this clone: A junction end diverges from the germline sequence, so it may reflect a read error. V usage is TRBV5-1 and J usage is TRBJ1-1; the D is unclear. This CDR3 is 15 amino acids long. CDR1 and CDR2 from the germline V gene are SGHRS and YFSETQ. The CDR3, as DNA: TGCGCCAGCAGCCCAATGGTCCAGCCGAACCCTGAAGCTTTCTTT. Residues: CASSPMVQPNPEAFF.

The V and J genes are TRBV2 and TRBJ2-5; D possibly uses TRBD1 or TRBD2 (5 bases each). Germline loops: CDR1 SNHLY, CDR2 FYNNEI. The V gene lost 2 bases and the J gene lost 5 bases, with 12 bases spanning the gap. This CDR3 is 14 amino acids long. DNA of the CDR3: TGTGCCAGCAGTGAACTGGCCTGGGGGGAGACCCAGTACTTC. This codes for CASSELAWGETQYF. Using reference TRBV2 and TRBJ2-5 for the parts outside the CDR3, the full variable domain is EPEVTQTPSHQVTQMGQEVILRCVPISNHLYFYWYRQILGQKVEFLVSFYNNEISEKSEIFDDQFSVERPDGSNFTLKIRSTKLEDSAMYFCASSELAWGETQYFGPGTRLLVL.

The chain links TRBV6-5 to TRBJ2-2; TRBD1 matches 9 bases. The length of the CDR3 is 15 residues. The V gene end was trimmed by 6 bases and the J gene end by 0 bases; junction bases not matched to a gene: 2. CDR1 and CDR2 (germline): MNHEY, SVGAGI. The CDR3, as DNA: TGTGCCAGCAGCCGACAGGGGGCGAACACCGGGGAGCTGTTTTTT. Translation gives CASSRQGANTGELFF.

The chain carries TRBV6-2 or TRBV6-3 and TRBJ1-6; 7 nucleotides line up with TRBD1. V gave up 2 bases and J gave up 7 bases; unmatched junction bases: 2. Germline-derived CDR1 and CDR2 are MNHEY and SVGEGT. CDR3 size: 14 residues. The CDR3 region is CASSYGTENSPLHF. CDR3 coding DNA: TGTGCCAGCAGTTACGGGACAGAGAATTCACCCCTCCACTTT.

J is TRBJ2-4 and V is TRBV28; possibly TRBD1 or TRBD2 for D (5 bases each). The germline CDR1 and CDR2 sequences are MDHEN and SYDVKM. With 2 bases removed from V and 13 bases from J, the gap between germline ends came to 15 bases. The CDR3 runs 13 residues. Here the CDR3 DNA reads TGTGCCAGCAGTTTAGTGGGCAGGGACCACCAGTACTTC. It translates to CASSLVGRDHQYF.

This chain uses TRBV11-2 with TRBJ2-2; TRBD2 aligns across 10 bases. This CDR3 comprises 15 residues. Germline values: CDR1 SGHAT, CDR2 FQNNGV. Losses at the gene ends were 0 bases for V and 6 bases for J; bases not matched to a gene: 1. The DNA of the CDR3 is TGTGCCAGCAGCTTAGATCTAGCGGGGGCCGGGGAGCTGTTTTTT. It translates to CASSLDLAGAGELFF.

The V call is TRBV7-9, the J call TRBJ1-3; 9 nucleotides match TRBD1. CDR3 length equals 17 residues. Losses at the gene ends were 5 bases for V and 6 bases for J; bases not matched to a gene: 14. Germline-derived CDR1 and CDR2 are SEHNR and FQNEAQ (reference sequence). CDR3 bases: TGTGCCAGCAGCCTCGATCGACAGGGGGGCTTACTAAACACCATATATTTT. Its translation: CASSLDRQGGLLNTIYF.

V is TRBV10-3 and J is TRBJ1-2; D unresolved. Trimming left V 4 bases short and J 2 bases short, with 11 bases between. The CDR3 covers 14 residues. Germline V gives CDR1 ENHRY, CDR2 SYGVKD. The CDR3 here is CAISGAGENYGYTF. The CDR3 nucleotides read TGTGCCATCAGTGGGGCGGGTGAGAACTATGGCTACACCTTC.

This chain joins TRBV27 and TRBJ2-2, with TRBD1 identical over 8 bases. The J segment lost 3 bases and the V segment lost 8 bases, leaving 11 bases of the junction unmatched. CDR3 length: 16 residues. Germline CDR1 and CDR2: MNHEY and SMNVEV (reference sequence). The CDR3: CASAPRQGLDTGELFF. CDR3 bases: TGTGCCAGCGCTCCTCGACAGGGGTTAGACACCGGGGAGCTGTTTTTT.

A note on this clone: At one end, the junction sequence differs from germline, possibly due to a read error. The chain carries TRBV7-2 and TRBJ2-7; no definite D call. CDR3 length: 15 amino acids. Germline V gene lookup returns CDR1 SGHTA and CDR2 FQGNSA. CDR3 bases: TGTGCCAGCACCTTAGTGGGCGGAATCTCCTACGAGCAGTACTTC. It specifies CASTLVGGISYEQYF. The full variable domain, rest sourced from reference TRBV7-2 and TRBJ2-7, is GAGVSQSPSNKVTEKGKDVELRCDPISGHTALYWYRQSLGQGLEFLIYFQGNSAPDKSGLPSDRFSAERTGGSVSTLTIQRTQQEDSAVYLCASTLVGGISYEQYFGPGTRLTVT.

The chain carries TRBV5-1 and TRBJ1-2; D remains unclear. Germline CDR1 is SGHRS and CDR2 is YFSETQ. V was clipped by 1 base and J by 4 bases, with 17 bases between them. This CDR3 contains 16 residues. CDR3 sequence: CASSLYLGSKVYGYTF. The CDR3 bases are TGCGCCAGCAGCTTGTATCTCGGGAGTAAAGTCTATGGCTACACCTTC.

This chain links TRBV27 with TRBJ2-3, with D possibly matching TRBD2 (5 bases). Between the trimmed V and J ends, which lost 5 bases and 0 bases, there was a span of 18 bases. The CDR3 has 17 residues. Germline assignment: CDR1 MNHEY and CDR2 SMNVEV (reference sequence). The CDR3: CASSGRDYIFSTDTQYF. DNA for the CDR3: TGTGCCAGCAGTGGCCGGGATTATATATTTAGCACAGATACGCAGTATTTT.

The chain is built from TRBV5-1 and TRBJ1-1, with a weak D call TRBD1 (5 bases). V was trimmed by 4 bases and J by 1 base, leaving 14 bases between them. The length of the CDR3 is 15 residues. CDR1 and CDR2 (germline): SGHRS, YFSETQ. This CDR3 reads CASSRTGLSNTEAFF. The CDR3 nucleotides read TGCGCCAGCAGCCGCACGGGACTTTCGAACACTGAAGCTTTCTTT.

The V and J genes are TRBV5-1 and TRBJ2-1; 9 nucleotides align to TRBD2. Trimming took 1 base from V and 2 from J; bases not matched to a gene: 4. Germline assignment: CDR1 SGHRS and CDR2 YFSETQ. The CDR3 has 16 amino acids. DNA for the CDR3: TGCGCCAGCAGCTTGTTAGCGGGAGTGGCCTACAATGAGCAGTTCTTC. This sequence encodes CASSLLAGVAYNEQFF.

This chain joins TRBV5-1 and TRBJ2-3, with TRBD1 identical over 11 bases. From germline, CDR1 is SGHRS and CDR2 YFSETQ. The CDR3 runs to 15 residues. V shed 3 bases and J 5 bases; nucleotides not matched to a gene: 5. The CDR3 reads CASSSGQGVVDTQYF. The CDR3 DNA sequence: TGCGCCAGCAGCTCGGGACAGGGGGTCGTAGATACGCAGTATTTT.

The genes are TRBV30 and TRBJ2-7, with D uncertain. The CDR3 is 11 residues long. CDR1 and CDR2 (germline): GTSNPN, SVGIG (reference sequence). The germline V and J ends were trimmed by 4 bases and 2 bases, with 6 bases remaining between them. The CDR3 DNA reads TGTGCCTGGACTGTAGCCTACGAGCAGTACTTC. Protein product: CAWTVAYEQYF.

The rearrangement uses TRBV6-2 or TRBV6-3 and TRBJ1-1, with 7 positions matching TRBD1. This CDR3 has 17 residues. V lost 6 bases and J lost 1; bases outside the gene matches: 14. Germline CDR1 is MNHEY and CDR2 is SVGEGT. The CDR3 here is CASSPTRDSGQNTEAFF. CDR3 in DNA: TGTGCCAGCAGCCCAACACGGGACAGCGGACAGAACACTGAAGCTTTCTTT.

This rearrangement joins TRBV7-9 to TRBJ1-1; D is unclear. The germline CDR1 and CDR2 sequences are SEHNR and FQNEAQ (reference sequence). V dropped 1 base and J dropped 11 bases, with 11 bases sitting between them. This CDR3 has 12 amino acids. CDR3 loop: CASSLGPYGAFF. The CDR3 DNA sequence: TGTGCCAGCAGCTTAGGACCCTATGGGGCTTTCTTT.

The V call is TRBV28, the J call TRBJ2-1; 7 bases agree with TRBD2. CDR1 is MDHEN and CDR2 is SYDVKM in the germline V gene. The CDR3 loop spans 16 amino acids. The junction had 11 bases not matched to a gene; V was cut back by 1 base and J by 8 bases. CDR3 sequence: CASSLFVAGEIDEQFF. DNA of the CDR3: TGTGCCAGCAGTTTATTTGTGGCGGGAGAAATCGATGAGCAGTTCTTC.

V is TRBV19 and J is TRBJ1-6; D uncertain. CDR3 length equals 14 residues. Germline V gene sequence: CDR1 LNHDA, CDR2 SQIVND (reference sequence). V gave up 3 bases and J gave up 8 bases, with 11 bases separating them. The CDR3 spells CASSMVRWDSPLHF. The CDR3 nucleotides are TGTGCCAGTAGTATGGTGAGGTGGGATTCACCCCTCCACTTT.

The chain couples TRBV7-2 to TRBJ2-7; possibly TRBD1 or TRBD2 for D (5 bases each). The CDR3 runs to 13 residues. Trimming left V 9 bases short and J 7 bases short, with 19 bases between. The V gene's germline CDR1 is SGHTA and CDR2 FQGNSA. For the CDR3, the DNA is TGTGCCAGTAAGAGGGACCCAATAGAAGAGCAGTACTTC. Translated: CASKRDPIEEQYF.

The chain combines TRBV7-9 with TRBJ2-4; 7 bases map to TRBD2. There are 15 residues in the CDR3. The junction had 6 bases not matched to a gene; V was cut back by 2 bases and J by 5 bases. Germline CDR1 is SEHNR and CDR2 is FQNEAQ (reference sequence). The CDR3 loop is CASSLRGRAENIQYF. In DNA, the CDR3 is TGTGCCAGCAGCTTAAGAGGGAGGGCCGAAAACATTCAGTACTTC.

The rearrangement uses TRBV27 and TRBJ2-7; D unresolved. The CDR3 is 11 amino acids. The ends were cut back, 6 bases at V and 5 bases at J, with 8 bases in the middle. CDR1 and CDR2 from the germline V gene are MNHEY and SMNVEV (reference sequence). In DNA, the CDR3 is TGTGCCAGCAGAAATCTACACGAGCAGTACTTC. Its protein is CASRNLHEQYF.

The chain employs TRBV7-9 and TRBJ2-5, with 9 bases fitting TRBD2. J gave up 4 bases and V 3 bases, and 9 bases lay outside the gene matches. CDR1 and CDR2 from the germline V gene are SEHNR and FQNEAQ (reference sequence). The CDR3 loop spans 16 amino acids. The CDR3 sequence is CASSLRGSGSRETQYF. CDR3 in DNA: TGTGCCAGCAGCTTGCGAGGTAGCGGGAGCAGAGAGACCCAGTACTTC.

The chain links TRBV19 to TRBJ2-5; no clear D gene. Germline CDR1 reads LNHDA; CDR2 reads SQIVND (reference sequence). V was pared by 3 bases and J by 4 bases, with 12 bases between. The CDR3 totals 14 residues. The CDR3 DNA sequence: TGTGCCAGTAGTATGCCGACCCTGCGAGAGACCCAGTACTTC. It encodes CASSMPTLRETQYF.